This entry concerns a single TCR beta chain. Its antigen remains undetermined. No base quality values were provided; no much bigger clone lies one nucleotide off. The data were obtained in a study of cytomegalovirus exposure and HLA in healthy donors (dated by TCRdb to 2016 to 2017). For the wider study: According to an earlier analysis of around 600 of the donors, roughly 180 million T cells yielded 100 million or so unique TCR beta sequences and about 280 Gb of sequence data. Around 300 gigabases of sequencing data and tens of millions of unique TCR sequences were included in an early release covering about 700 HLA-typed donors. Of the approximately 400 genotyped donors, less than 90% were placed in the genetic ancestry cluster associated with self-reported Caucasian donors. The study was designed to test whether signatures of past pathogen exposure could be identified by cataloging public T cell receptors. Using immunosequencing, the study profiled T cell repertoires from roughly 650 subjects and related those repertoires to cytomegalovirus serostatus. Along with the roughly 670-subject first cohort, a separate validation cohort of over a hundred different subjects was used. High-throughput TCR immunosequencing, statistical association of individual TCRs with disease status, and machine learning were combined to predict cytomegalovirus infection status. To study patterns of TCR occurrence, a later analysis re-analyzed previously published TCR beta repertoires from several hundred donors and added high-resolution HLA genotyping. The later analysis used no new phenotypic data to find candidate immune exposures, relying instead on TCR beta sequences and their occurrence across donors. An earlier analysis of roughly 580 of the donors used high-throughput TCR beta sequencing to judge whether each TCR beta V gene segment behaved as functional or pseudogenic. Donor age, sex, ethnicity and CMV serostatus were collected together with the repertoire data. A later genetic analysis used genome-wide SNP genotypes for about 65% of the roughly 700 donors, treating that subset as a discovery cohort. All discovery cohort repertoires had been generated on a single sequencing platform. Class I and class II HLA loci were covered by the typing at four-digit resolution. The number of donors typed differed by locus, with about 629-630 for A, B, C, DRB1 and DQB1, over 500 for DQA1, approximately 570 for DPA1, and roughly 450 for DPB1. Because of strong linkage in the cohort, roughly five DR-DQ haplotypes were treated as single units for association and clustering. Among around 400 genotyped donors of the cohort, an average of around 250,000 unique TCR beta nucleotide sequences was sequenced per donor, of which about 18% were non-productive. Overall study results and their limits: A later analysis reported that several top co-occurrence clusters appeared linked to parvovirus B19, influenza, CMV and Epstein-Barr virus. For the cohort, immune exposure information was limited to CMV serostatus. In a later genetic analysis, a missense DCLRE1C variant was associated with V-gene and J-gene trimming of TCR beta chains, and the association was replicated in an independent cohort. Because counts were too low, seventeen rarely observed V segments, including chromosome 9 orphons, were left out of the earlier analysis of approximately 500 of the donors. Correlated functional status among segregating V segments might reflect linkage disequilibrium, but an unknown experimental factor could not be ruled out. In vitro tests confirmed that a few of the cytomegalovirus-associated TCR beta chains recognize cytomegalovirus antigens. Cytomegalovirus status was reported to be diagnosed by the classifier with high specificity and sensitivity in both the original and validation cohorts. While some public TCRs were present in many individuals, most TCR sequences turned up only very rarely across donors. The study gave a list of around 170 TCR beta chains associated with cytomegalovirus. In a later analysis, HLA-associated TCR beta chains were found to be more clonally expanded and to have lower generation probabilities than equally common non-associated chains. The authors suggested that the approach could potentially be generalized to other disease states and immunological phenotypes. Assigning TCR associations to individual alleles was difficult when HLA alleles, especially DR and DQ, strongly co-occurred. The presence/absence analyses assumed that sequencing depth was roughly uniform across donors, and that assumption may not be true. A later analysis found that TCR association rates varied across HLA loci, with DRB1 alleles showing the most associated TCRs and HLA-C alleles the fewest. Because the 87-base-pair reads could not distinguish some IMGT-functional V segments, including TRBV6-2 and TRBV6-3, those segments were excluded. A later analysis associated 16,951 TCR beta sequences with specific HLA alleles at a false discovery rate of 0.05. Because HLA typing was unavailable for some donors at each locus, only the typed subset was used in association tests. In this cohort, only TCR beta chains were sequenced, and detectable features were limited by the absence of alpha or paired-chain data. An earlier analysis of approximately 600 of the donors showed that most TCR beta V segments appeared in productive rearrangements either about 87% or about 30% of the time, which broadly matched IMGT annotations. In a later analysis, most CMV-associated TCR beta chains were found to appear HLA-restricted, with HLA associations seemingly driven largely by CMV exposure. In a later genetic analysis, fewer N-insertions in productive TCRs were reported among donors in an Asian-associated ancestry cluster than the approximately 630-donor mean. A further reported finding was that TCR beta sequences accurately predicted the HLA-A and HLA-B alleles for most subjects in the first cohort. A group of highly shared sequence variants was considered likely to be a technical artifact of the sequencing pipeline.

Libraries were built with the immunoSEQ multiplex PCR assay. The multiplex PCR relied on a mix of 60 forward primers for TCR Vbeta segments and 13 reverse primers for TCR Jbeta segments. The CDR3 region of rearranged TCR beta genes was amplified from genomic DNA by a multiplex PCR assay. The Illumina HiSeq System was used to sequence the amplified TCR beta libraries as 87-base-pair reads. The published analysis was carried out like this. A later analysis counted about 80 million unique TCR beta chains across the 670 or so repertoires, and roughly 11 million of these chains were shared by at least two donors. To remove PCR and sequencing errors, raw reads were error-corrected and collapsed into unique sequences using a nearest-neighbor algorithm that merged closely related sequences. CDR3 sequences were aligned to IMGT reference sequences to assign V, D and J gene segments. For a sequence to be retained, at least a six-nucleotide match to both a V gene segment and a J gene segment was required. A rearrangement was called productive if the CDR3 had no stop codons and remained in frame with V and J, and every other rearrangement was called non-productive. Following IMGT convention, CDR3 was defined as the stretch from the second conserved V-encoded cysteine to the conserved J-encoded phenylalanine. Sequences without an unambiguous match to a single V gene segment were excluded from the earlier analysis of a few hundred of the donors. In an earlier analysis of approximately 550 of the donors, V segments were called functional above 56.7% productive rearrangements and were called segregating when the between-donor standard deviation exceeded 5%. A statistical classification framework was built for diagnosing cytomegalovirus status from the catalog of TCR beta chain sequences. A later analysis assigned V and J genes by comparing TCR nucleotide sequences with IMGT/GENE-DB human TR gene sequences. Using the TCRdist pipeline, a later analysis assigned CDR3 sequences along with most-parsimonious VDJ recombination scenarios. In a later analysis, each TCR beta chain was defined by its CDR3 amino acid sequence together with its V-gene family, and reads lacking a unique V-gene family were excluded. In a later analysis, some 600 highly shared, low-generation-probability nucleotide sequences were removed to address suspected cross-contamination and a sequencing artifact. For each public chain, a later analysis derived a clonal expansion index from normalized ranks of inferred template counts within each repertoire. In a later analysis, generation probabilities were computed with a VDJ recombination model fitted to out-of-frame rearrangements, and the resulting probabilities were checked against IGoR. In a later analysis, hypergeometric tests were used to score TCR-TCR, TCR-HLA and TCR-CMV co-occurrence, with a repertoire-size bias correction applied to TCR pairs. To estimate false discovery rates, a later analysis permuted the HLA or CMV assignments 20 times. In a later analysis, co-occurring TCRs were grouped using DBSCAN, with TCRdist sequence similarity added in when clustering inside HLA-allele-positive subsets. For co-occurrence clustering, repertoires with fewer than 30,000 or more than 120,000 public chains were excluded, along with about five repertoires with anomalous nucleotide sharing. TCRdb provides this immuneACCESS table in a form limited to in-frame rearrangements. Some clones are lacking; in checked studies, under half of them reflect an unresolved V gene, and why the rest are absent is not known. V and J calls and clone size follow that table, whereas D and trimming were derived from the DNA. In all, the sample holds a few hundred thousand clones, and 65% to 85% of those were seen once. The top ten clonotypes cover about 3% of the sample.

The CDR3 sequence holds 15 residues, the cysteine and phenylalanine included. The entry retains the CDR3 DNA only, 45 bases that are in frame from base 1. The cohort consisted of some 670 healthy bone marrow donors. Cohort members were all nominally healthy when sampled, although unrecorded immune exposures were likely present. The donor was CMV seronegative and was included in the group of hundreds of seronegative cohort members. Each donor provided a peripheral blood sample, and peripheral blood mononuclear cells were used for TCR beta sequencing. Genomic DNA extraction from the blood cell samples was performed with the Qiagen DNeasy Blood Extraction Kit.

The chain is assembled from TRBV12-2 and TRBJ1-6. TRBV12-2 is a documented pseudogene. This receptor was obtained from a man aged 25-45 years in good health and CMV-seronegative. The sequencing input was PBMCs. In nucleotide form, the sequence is TGTGCAAGTCGCTTATTTATGTGGAGGGAATCACCCCTCCACTTT. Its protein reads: CASRLFMWRESPLHF.